One and the same sample provided the 32 T cell receptor beta chains below, sequenced in a study of T cells in Graves' hyperthyroidism and ophthalmopathy. The TCR beta CDR3 regions underwent amplification using RNA transcripts as the source. First-round RT-PCR with HTBI primers amplified the TCR CDR3 region. In TCRdb, the multiplex PCR reads were re-called with MiXCR into one record per CDR3 protein. The sample lists 200,000 to 250,000 distinct CDR3 sequences, 17% occurring once. The sequencing sample was made of blood. Receptor source: a man aged 50 or older with Graves' hyperthyroidism.

The chain links TRBV11-2 to TRBJ2-3; D call uncertain. Germline values: CDR1 SGHAT, CDR2 FQNNGV. Trimming stripped 4 bases from V and 3 bases from J, with 8 bases between. The CDR3 sequence is 13 residues long. The chain's CDR3 is CASSSQLTDTQYF. DNA of the CDR3: TGTGCCAGCAGCTCTCAACTTACAGATACGCAGTATTTT. The full variable domain, its missing parts supplied by reference TRBV11-2 and TRBJ2-3, is EAGVAQSPRYKIIEKRQSVAFWCNPISGHATLYWYQQILGQGPKLLIQFQNNGVVDDSQLPKDRFSAERLKGVDSTLKIQPAKLEDSAVYLCASSSQLTDTQYFGPGTRLTVL.

This clonotype has just a few counts. This chain connects TRBV5-6 to TRBJ1-5, with D uncertain. V gave up 3 bases and J gave up 6 bases, with 7 bases separating them. The CDR3 runs 12 residues. Germline CDR1 reads SGHDT; CDR2 reads YYEEEE. The CDR3 nucleotides are TGTGCCAGCAGCTGGTGGGGTCAGCCCCAGCATTTT. Its protein is CASSWWGQPQHF.

This clonotype has at least ten counts. The rearrangement joins TRBV27 to TRBJ2-3; unclear D gene. CDR3 length equals 14 residues. With 3 bases removed from V and 2 bases from J, the gap between germline ends came to 9 bases. CDR1 is MNHEY and CDR2 is SMNVEV in the germline V gene (reference sequence). CDR3 amino acids: CASSFVTHTDTQYF. CDR3 nucleotides: TGTGCCAGCAGTTTCGTGACCCACACAGATACGCAGTATTTT.

This clonotype was recorded a few times. The rearrangement uses TRBV10-3 and TRBJ1-1, with TRBD1 matching 7 bases. CDR3 length equals 14 residues. The germline CDR1 and CDR2 sequences are ENHRY and SYGVKD. V was pared by 0 bases and J by 7 bases, with 5 bases of the junction left unmatched. The CDR3 DNA reads TGTGCCATCAGTGAGTCTGCAGGGGGGAGTGAAGCTTTCTTT. The encoded protein is CAISESAGGSEAFF.

This clonotype occurred many times. The chain employs TRBV2 and TRBJ2-5; D gene ambiguous. The CDR3 is 12 residues long. Germline CDR1 is SNHLY and CDR2 is FYNNEI. The V end was cut by 6 bases, the J end by 8 bases, with 13 bases between. The CDR3 reads CASRGPRPTQYF. As DNA, the CDR3 is TGTGCCAGCAGAGGCCCTCGCCCCACCCAGTACTTC. Filled out from reference TRBV2 and TRBJ2-5, the complete variable domain reads EPEVTQTPSHQVTQMGQEVILRCVPISNHLYFYWYRQILGQKVEFLVSFYNNEISEKSEIFDDQFSVERPDGSNFTLKIRSTKLEDSAMYFCASRGPRPTQYFGPGTRLLVL.

The sample holds many counts of this clonotype. The V and J genes are TRBV7-9 and TRBJ1-5; no clear D gene. The V gene lost 5 bases and the J gene lost 5 bases, with 10 bases spanning the gap. Germline values: CDR1 SEHNR, CDR2 FQNEAQ (reference sequence). The CDR3 is 13 amino acids. The CDR3 DNA sequence: TGTGCCAGCAGCCGCTCCCAGGATCAGCCCCAGCATTTT. Translating gives CASSRSQDQPQHF.

There are a few counts of this clonotype. The V call is TRBV7-8, the J call TRBJ2-3; possibly TRBD1 for D (5 bases). TRBJ1-5 matches the DNA end more closely, so the J call is doubtful. Per germline, CDR1 SGHVS and CDR2 FQNEAQ. This CDR3 is 16 amino acids long. The CDR3 DNA follows: TGTGCCAGCAGCTTAGAACAGGCCTATAGCACAGATACGCAGCATTTT. This translates into CASSLEQAYSTDTQHF.

This chain joins TRBV2 and TRBJ1-1; D uncertain. Trimming removed 1 base from V and 7 bases from J, with 7 bases in between. This CDR3 region has 12 residues. The germline V gene has CDR1 SNHLY and CDR2 FYNNEI. The CDR3 here is CASSEEEGEAFF. The CDR3 coding sequence is TGTGCCAGCAGTGAAGAAGAGGGTGAAGCTTTCTTT.

The table lists this clonotype with a few counts. The V gene is TRBV29-1, the J gene TRBJ2-3; TRBD2 agrees at 14 bases. Trimming at V came to 6 bases and at J to 7 bases, leaving 6 bases not matched to a gene. CDR3 length: 14 amino acids. The germline CDR1 and CDR2 sequences are SQVTM and ANQGSEA. This CDR3 reads CSVRLAGGPNTQYF. The CDR3 bases are TGCAGCGTCAGACTAGCGGGAGGGCCGAATACGCAGTATTTT.

This clonotype was counted many times. J is TRBJ2-7 and V is TRBV28; possibly TRBD2 for D (6 bases). Trimming stripped 9 bases from V and 2 bases from J, with 20 bases between. The CDR3 runs 15 residues. CDR1 and CDR2 from the germline V gene are MDHEN and SYDVKM. The CDR3 sequence: CASSQAGPEPYEQYF. DNA for the CDR3: TGTGCCAGTTCCCAGGCGGGACCGGAGCCCTACGAGCAGTACTTC.

The J gene is TRBJ2-1, the V gene TRBV28, with TRBD2 identical over 13 bases. Germline lookup yields CDR1 MDHEN and CDR2 SYDVKM. The J segment lost 7 bases and the V segment lost 2 bases, leaving 8 bases of the junction unmatched. CDR3 length: 17 amino acids. CDR3 region: CASSLIGTSGNSNEQFF. As DNA, the CDR3 is TGTGCCAGCAGTTTAATTGGGACTAGCGGGAATAGTAATGAGCAGTTCTTC.

This clonotype was seen more than once but under ten times. The chain carries TRBV20-1 and TRBJ2-7; the match to TRBD2 covers 9 bases. Trimming at V came to 3 bases and at J to 2 bases, leaving 11 bases not matched to a gene. Germline CDR1 DFQATT, CDR2 SNEGSKA (reference sequence). The CDR3 is 16 residues long. The CDR3 region has the DNA TGCAGTGCTAGTTTGGTAGCGGGAGCCGCCACCTACGAGCAGTACTTC. Protein sequence: CSASLVAGAATYEQYF.

The chain recombines TRBV5-1 with TRBJ2-7; 13 nucleotides match TRBD2. The CDR3 is made up of 16 amino acids. The V gene's germline CDR1 is SGHRS and CDR2 YFSETQ. V was clipped by 4 bases and J by 2 bases; unmatched bases: 6. The CDR3 loop reads CASSPGTSGTTYEQYF. For the CDR3, the DNA is TGCGCCAGCAGCCCCGGGACTAGCGGGACCACCTACGAGCAGTACTTC.

This clonotype was recorded a few times. J is TRBJ2-1 and V is TRBV20-1, with 12 bases aligning to TRBD2. The CDR3 length is 14 residues. Germline V gene sequence: CDR1 DFQATT, CDR2 SNEGSKA (reference sequence). With 1 base clipped from V and 7 bases from J, the junction kept 2 bases outside the gene matches. The CDR3 bases are TGCAGTGCTAGAGGGACTAGCGGGACGAATGAGCAGTTCTTC. It translates to CSARGTSGTNEQFF.

This clonotype was counted many times. The rearrangement links TRBV7-9 to TRBJ1-1; D ambiguous. V lost 5 bases and J 5 bases, leaving 12 bases between the germline ends. Germline-derived CDR1 and CDR2 are SEHNR and FQNEAQ (reference sequence). The CDR3 is 13 amino acids. The CDR3 DNA reads as TGTGCCAGCAGCGGTGAAAGTTGGACTGAAGCTTTCTTT. This translates into CASSGESWTEAFF.

This clonotype appeared many times. The CDR3 DNA is TGTGCCAGCGGATCGACTAGATACAATGAGCAGTTCTTC. Its translation is CASGSTRYNEQFF. The chain carries TRBV28 and TRBJ2-1; D is perhaps TRBD2 (6 bases). This CDR3 spans 13 amino acids. With 8 bases removed from V and 4 bases from J, the gap between germline ends came to 12 bases. Germline V gene sequence: CDR1 MDHEN, CDR2 SYDVKM. Full variable domain (outside the CDR3, taken from reference TRBV28 and TRBJ2-1): DVKVTQSSRYLVKRTGEKVFLECVQDMDHENMFWYRQDPGLGLRLIYFSYDVKMKEKGDIPEGYSVSREKKERFSLILESASTNQTSMYLCASGSTRYNEQFFGPGTRLTVL.

The table lists this clonotype with many counts. The DNA for the CDR3 is TGTGCCACCAGTGATTCGGTCCGGCCGCAGACCCAGTACTTC. It translates to CATSDSVRPQTQYF. The chain carries TRBV24-1 and TRBJ2-5; D call uncertain. Germline CDR1 reads KGHDR; CDR2 reads SFDVKD. The CDR3 loop spans 14 amino acids. Deletions cut 2 bases from V and 6 bases from J, with 12 bases between.

The chain employs TRBV11-3 and TRBJ2-1; 8 bases map to TRBD1. The CDR3 is 14 residues long. V lost 5 bases and J lost 5; bases outside the gene matches: 5. Germline CDR1 is SGHNT and CDR2 is YENEEA. The CDR3: CASSIRGRHNEQFF. For the CDR3, the DNA is TGTGCCAGCAGCATCAGGGGGCGACACAATGAGCAGTTCTTC.

The chain has TRBV6-2 or TRBV6-3 and TRBJ2-3; D gene uncertain. The germline V gene encodes CDR1 MNHEY and CDR2 SVGEGT. V was clipped by 5 bases and J by 2 bases, with 8 bases between them. The length of the CDR3 is 13 residues. The CDR3 DNA is TGTGCCAGCAGTCCGGAGACCACAGATACGCAGTATTTT. This translates into CASSPETTDTQYF.

Ten or more counts support this clonotype. The V gene is TRBV7-2, the J gene TRBJ2-2; D is undetermined. This CDR3 comprises 16 residues. CDR1 is SGHTA, CDR2 FQGNSA, per germline. V was pared by 2 bases and J by 0 bases, with 10 bases between. CDR3: CASSLFSRSNTGELFF. CDR3 in DNA: TGTGCCAGCAGCTTATTCTCCAGGTCGAACACCGGGGAGCTGTTTTTT.

This clonotype came up many times. The rearrangement links TRBV7-2 to TRBJ2-4; 8 nucleotides agree with TRBD1. The CDR3 totals 15 residues. Per the germline V gene, CDR1 is SGHTA and CDR2 is FQGNSA. J was trimmed by 6 bases and V by 5 bases; bases with no gene match: 9. CDR3 loop: CASSPRGQGGNIQYF. The DNA of the CDR3 is TGTGCCAGCAGCCCTCGAGGACAGGGCGGAAACATTCAGTACTTC.

In its sample, this clonotype was seen a few times. CDR3 sequence: CSARDPGSGQGNNEQYF. The CDR3, as DNA: TGCAGTGCTAGAGATCCTGGGTCGGGACAGGGGAATAACGAGCAGTACTTC. The V gene is TRBV20-1, the J gene TRBJ2-7, with 10 positions matching TRBD1. Germline-derived CDR1 and CDR2 are DFQATT and SNEGSKA (reference sequence). Trimming removed 0 bases from V and 5 bases from J; junction bases left unmatched: 13. The CDR3 has 17 amino acids.

This chain joins TRBV6-2 or TRBV6-3 and TRBJ2-4; 7 bases agree with TRBD2. Per germline, CDR1 MNHEY and CDR2 SVGEGT. Unmatched junction bases numbered 5, after V lost 4 bases and J lost 2 bases. CDR3 length equals 15 residues. In DNA, the CDR3 is TGTGCCAGCAGTTGGGCTAGCGGCCCCAAAAACATTCAGTACTTC. Translation gives CASSWASGPKNIQYF.

This clonotype was seen repeatedly, ten times or more. V and J are TRBV30 and TRBJ1-1, with 7 bases fitting TRBD1. J lost 5 bases, V lost 0 bases, and 12 bases had no gene match. The CDR3 totals 16 residues. The germline gives CDR1 GTSNPN, CDR2 SVGIG (reference sequence). The CDR3 DNA is TGTGCCTGGAGTGTACGAGAGGGGGCAGTGGGAACTGAAGCTTTCTTT. This gives the protein CAWSVREGAVGTEAFF.

This clonotype was counted at least ten times. This chain joins TRBV5-6 and TRBJ2-7, with a weak D call TRBD2 (6 bases). This CDR3 spans 15 amino acids. Looked up from germline, CDR1 is SGHDT and CDR2 is YYEEEE. Trimming took off 5 bases at V and 2 bases at J, with 17 bases between the two ends. DNA for the CDR3: TGTGCCAGCAGTCTCGGAGGGTTAGGAACCTACGAGCAGTACTTC. This gives the protein CASSLGGLGTYEQYF.

The sample holds many counts of this clonotype. The gene calls are TRBV6-1 and TRBJ2-1, with 9 bases identical to TRBD2. The CDR3 contains 15 residues. V trimming: 6 bases; J trimming: 4 bases; junction bases outside the gene matches: 7. Germline V CDR1 and CDR2: MNHNS, SASEGT. CDR3 bases: TGTGCCAGCAGCAGTAGCGGGAGAACTTACAATGAGCAGTTCTTC. This translates into CASSSSGRTYNEQFF.

The rearrangement uses TRBV30 and TRBJ2-3; D possibly matches TRBD1 or TRBD2 (5 bases each). The V and J ends lost 1 base and 6 bases respectively, with 17 bases between them. This CDR3 is built from 15 residues. The germline CDR1 and CDR2 sequences are GTSNPN and SVGIG (reference sequence). The CDR3 loop is CAWSGRLGVLDTQYF. The CDR3 DNA follows: TGTGCCTGGAGTGGACGGCTGGGGGTTTTGGATACGCAGTATTTT.

This clonotype occurred many times. The V and J genes are TRBV27 and TRBJ2-2, with 10 bases matching TRBD2. CDR1 and CDR2 (germline): MNHEY, SMNVEV (reference sequence). V shed 5 bases, J shed 5 bases, and the junction held 5 bases outside the gene matches. The CDR3 has 15 amino acids. The CDR3, as DNA: TGTGCCAGCAGTCATGGGGGACTAGCGACCGGGGAGCTGTTTTTT. Encoded protein: CASSHGGLATGELFF.

In its sample, this clonotype was seen many times. The chain couples TRBV7-8 to TRBJ2-1; D gene unclear. From germline, CDR1 is SGHVS and CDR2 FQNEAQ. CDR3 length: 15 amino acids. V lost 5 bases, J lost 5 bases, and 16 bases lay in between. The CDR3 loop is CASSPRRTGDNEQFF. The CDR3 DNA follows: TGTGCCAGCAGCCCCCGCAGGACGGGCGACAATGAGCAGTTCTTC.

This chain connects TRBV5-6 to TRBJ2-1, with 7 bases lining up with TRBD1. V lost 5 bases to trimming and J lost 3 bases; unmatched junction nucleotides: 11. Germline CDR1 is SGHDT and CDR2 is YYEEEE. The CDR3 has 16 amino acids. The CDR3 DNA sequence: TGTGCCAGCAGAATCGGATCGGGACAGATCTACAATGAGCAGTTCTTC. Encoded protein: CASRIGSGQIYNEQFF.

Ten or more counts support this clonotype. The V gene is TRBV18, the J gene TRBJ1-6; 9 bases are a match to TRBD1. The V segment lost 3 bases and the J segment 11 bases; nucleotides outside the gene matches: 8. CDR3 length equals 15 residues. Germline V lookup: CDR1 KGHSH, CDR2 LQKENI. The CDR3, as DNA: TGTGCCAGCTCACCCTCCGGGACAGGGAGCACACCCCTCCACTTT. The encoded protein is CASSPSGTGSTPLHF.

The genes are TRBV5-4 and TRBJ2-5; tentative D call: TRBD1 (5 bases). The germline V and J ends were trimmed by 4 bases and 1 base, with 11 bases remaining between them. The CDR3 contains 14 residues. From germline, CDR1 is SGHNT and CDR2 YYREEE (reference sequence). The CDR3, as DNA: TGTGCCAGCAGCCCCAGGGTGGCCCAAGAGACCCAGTACTTC. Amino acids: CASSPRVAQETQYF.